What follows describes a single T cell receptor beta chain. Its target is not known. Time point here: cycle 4 day 1 (C4D1), after more than 5 weeks of nivolumab. All patients experienced relapse after autologous stem cell transplantation, and brentuximab vedotin exposure was variable. Clones were sequenced by immunoSEQ multiplex PCR, and TCRdb holds only the in-frame ones, with some missing. The data show more than 40,000 clones, over 70% seen once. The source of the sample is a study of PD-1 blockade in classical Hodgkin lymphoma. Per the germline V gene, CDR1 is KGHSH and CDR2 is LQKENI. The CDR3 is made up of 14 amino acids. Trimming shortened V by 3 bases and J by 1 base, and 10 bases separated the two germline ends. Whole-study results and caveats: Any patient who commenced nivolumab under 1 year after ASCT was excluded. The drivers behind the repertoire differences, possibly disease activity or prior therapy, remain undefined.

Sequenced material: peripheral blood mononuclear cells (PBMCs), taken before the fourth cycle of nivolumab. The V gene is TRBV18, the J gene TRBJ2-7; D might be TRBD1 or TRBD2, each matching 5 bases. The clonotype comes from a human donor with classical Hodgkin lymphoma. DNA for the CDR3: TGTGCCAGCTCACCCCGGGGCAATTCCTACGAGCAGTACTTC. Its protein product is CASSPRGNSYEQYF.